This TCR beta chain derives from a study of OX40 agonist ivuxolimab in advanced cancers. Study results and caveats: More expanded clones were seen, on average, in CD8+ T cells than in CD4+.

Clones were sequenced by immunoSEQ multiplex PCR, and TCRdb holds only the in-frame ones, with some missing. This table holds around 70,000 clones, about 83% found once. The germline V gene encodes CDR1 SGDLS and CDR2 YYNGEE. The CDR3 is made up of 15 amino acids. Trimming took 0 bases from V and 5 from J; bases not matched to a gene: 3. With regard to this clone: Its antigen is still unknown.

Sequencing was performed on CD4+ or CD8+ T cells sorted from blood, taken in a trial of the OX40 agonist ivuxolimab. The J gene is TRBJ2-2, the V gene TRBV9; TRBD2 aligns across 8 bases. This clonotype originated in an adult with an advanced solid tumor such as melanoma, head and neck, liver or kidney cancer. CDR3 sequence: CASSVGREGTGELFF. The CDR3 nucleotides read TGTGCCAGCAGCGTAGGACGGGAGGGGACCGGGGAGCTGTTTTTT.